The present T cell receptor beta chain was sequenced within a study of shared clonotypes between healthy human individuals. Trimming cost V 5 bases and J 1 base, with 11 bases left between them. The CDR3 is made up of 14 amino acids. Per the germline V gene, CDR1 is SGHTA and CDR2 is FQGNSA. Assay execution took place at the deep level. Libraries were prepared by immunoSEQ multiplex PCR; TCRdb keeps only in-frame clonotypes and omits some of them. The data show tens of thousands of clones, roughly three fifths seen once. The study's findings and limits: Estimated richness values were generally larger in naive subsets than in memory subsets.

On this clone: The antigen is undetermined.

V and J are TRBV7-2 and TRBJ1-1, with D unclear. The sample was memory CD8+ T cells sorted from blood. Subset denoted: CD45RO+ cells pooled with CCR7-negative TemRA cells. This receptor was identified in a man aged 25-45 years in good health. The chain's CDR3 is CASSLLGGNTEAFF. The DNA of the CDR3 is TGTGCCAGCAGCCTTCTAGGTGGGAACACTGAAGCTTTCTTT.